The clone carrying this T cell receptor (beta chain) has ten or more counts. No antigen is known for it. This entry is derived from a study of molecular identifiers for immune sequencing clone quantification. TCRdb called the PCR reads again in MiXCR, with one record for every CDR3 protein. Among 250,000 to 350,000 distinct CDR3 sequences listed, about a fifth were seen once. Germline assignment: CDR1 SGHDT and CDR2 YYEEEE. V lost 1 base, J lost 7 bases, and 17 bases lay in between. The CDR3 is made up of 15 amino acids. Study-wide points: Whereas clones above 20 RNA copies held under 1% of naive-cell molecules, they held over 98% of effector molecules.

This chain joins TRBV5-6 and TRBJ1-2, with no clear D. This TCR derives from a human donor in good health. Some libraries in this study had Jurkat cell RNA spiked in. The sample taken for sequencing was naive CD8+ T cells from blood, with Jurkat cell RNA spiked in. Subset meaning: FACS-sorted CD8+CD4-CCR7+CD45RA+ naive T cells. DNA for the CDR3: TGTGCCAGCAGCTTGATCCGATCCGAACTCTCTGGCTACACCTTC. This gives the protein CASSLIRSELSGYTF.